This TCR beta chain was retrieved from a study of sequential checkpoint blockade in melanoma. The method was immunoSEQ multiplex PCR; TCRdb's version includes in-frame clones alone and lacks a portion of them. Among about 13,000 clones listed, 25% to 35% were seen once. Regarding this clone: As yet, its antigen is unknown.

With 0 bases removed from V and 4 bases from J, the gap between germline ends came to 8 bases. Germline V gene data show CDR1 as KGHSH and CDR2 as LQKENI. The CDR3 has 14 amino acids. The treatment was: randomized to nivolumab then ipilimumab (arm A) or the reverse (arm B). General study results and limits: Response in arm A was associated with pretreatment TIL clonality. Mutational load did not correlate with tumor T-cell fraction or clonality.

The clonotype originates from a human donor with melanoma. This chain connects TRBV18 to TRBJ2-3, with a tentative D call TRBD2 (6 bases). The material was tumor tissue (inferred from file names), obtained from a patient given nivolumab and ipilimumab in sequence. The CDR3 loop reads CASSPPSGSDTQYF. As DNA, the CDR3 is TGTGCCAGCTCACCACCTAGCGGTTCAGATACGCAGTATTTT.